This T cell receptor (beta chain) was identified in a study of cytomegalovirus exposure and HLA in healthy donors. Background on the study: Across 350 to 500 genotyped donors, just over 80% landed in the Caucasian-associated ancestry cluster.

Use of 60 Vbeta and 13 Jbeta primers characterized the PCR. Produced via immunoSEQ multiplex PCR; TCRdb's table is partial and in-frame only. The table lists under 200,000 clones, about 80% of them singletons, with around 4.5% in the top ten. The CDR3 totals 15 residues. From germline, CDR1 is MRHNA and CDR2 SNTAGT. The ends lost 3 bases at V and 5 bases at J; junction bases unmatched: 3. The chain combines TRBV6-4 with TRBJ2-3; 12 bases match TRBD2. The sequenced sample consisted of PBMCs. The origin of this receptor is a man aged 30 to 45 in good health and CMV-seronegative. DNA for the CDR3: TGTGCCAGCAGTGAGTTGGGACTAGCGGGAGATACGCAGTATTTT. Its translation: CASSELGLAGDTQYF.